A selection of T cell receptor beta chains follows, all from one sample in a study of cytomegalovirus exposure and HLA in healthy donors. Assay: immunoSEQ multiplex PCR; the TCRdb copy retains only in-frame clones and omits some. The top ten clones hold 5.5% to 7.5% of a sample with about 120,000 clones, over 8.5% of them seen once. The sample was PBMCs. Source of these receptors: a middle-aged woman in good health and CMV-seropositive. CDR3s include the opening cysteine and the closing phenylalanine or tryptophan. A D gene is named only where the DNA matches it firmly. Clone size is stated in some rows and not others, as once, few, many or a class when expanded.

abundance: few; d_gene: .; v_gene: TRBV30; j_gene: TRBJ2-5; CDR3aa: CAWSVQVETQYF; CDR3nt: TGTGCCTGGAGTGTACAGGTGGAGACCCAGTACTTC
abundance: few; d_gene: TRBD1; v_gene: TRBV19; j_gene: TRBJ2-7; CDR3aa: CASSTRQGASYEQYF; CDR3nt: TGTGCCAGTAGTACCCGACAGGGGGCCTCCTACGAGCAGTACTTC
abundance: few; d_gene: TRBD2; v_gene: TRBV19; j_gene: TRBJ2-3; CDR3aa: CASSTLQAGGADTQYF; CDR3nt: TGTGCCAGTAGTACTCTCCAAGCGGGGGGTGCAGATACGCAGTATTTT
abundance: few; d_gene: .; v_gene: TRBV10-3; j_gene: TRBJ2-7; CDR3aa: CATSTGTQTYEQYF; CDR3nt: TGTGCCACCTCCACCGGGACACAGACCTACGAGCAGTACTTC
abundance: few; d_gene: TRBD2; v_gene: TRBV9; j_gene: TRBJ2-5; CDR3aa: CASSVTSGGGETQYF; CDR3nt: TGTGCCAGCAGCGTTACTAGCGGGGGGGGAGAGACCCAGTACTTC
abundance: .; d_gene: TRBD1; v_gene: TRBV5-1; j_gene: TRBJ2-1; CDR3aa: CASSPGQGTYNEQFF; CDR3nt: TGCGCCAGCTCGCCTGGACAGGGGACCTACAATGAGCAGTTCTTC
abundance: few; d_gene: .; v_gene: TRBV15; j_gene: TRBJ2-5; CDR3aa: CATSREWGLETQYF; CDR3nt: TGTGCCACCAGCAGAGAATGGGGCTTAGAGACCCAGTACTTC
abundance: .; d_gene: .; v_gene: TRBV10-3; j_gene: TRBJ1-2; CDR3aa: CAISEMQVSYGYTF; CDR3nt: TGTGCCATCAGTGAGATGCAGGTATCCTATGGCTACACCTTC
abundance: few; d_gene: .; v_gene: TRBV6-5; j_gene: TRBJ2-7; CDR3aa: CASRNTVAYEQYF; CDR3nt: TGTGCCAGCAGGAACACAGTGGCCTACGAGCAGTACTTC
abundance: .; d_gene: .; v_gene: TRBV23-1; j_gene: TRBJ1-5; CDR3aa: CASSQEGRDQPQHF; CDR3nt: TGCGCCAGCAGTCAGGAGGGGAGGGATCAGCCCCAGCATTTT
abundance: few; d_gene: .; v_gene: TRBV30; j_gene: TRBJ1-1; CDR3aa: CAWSVMGGAFF; CDR3nt: TGTGCCTGGAGTGTCATGGGGGGGGCTTTCTTT
abundance: .; d_gene: TRBD1; v_gene: TRBV6-5; j_gene: TRBJ1-2; CDR3aa: CASSRDSLNYGYTF; CDR3nt: TGTGCCAGCAGTAGGGACAGCCTTAACTATGGCTACACCTTC
abundance: few; d_gene: TRBD1; v_gene: TRBV19; j_gene: TRBJ2-5; CDR3aa: CASSIEGDRGFRTETQYF; CDR3nt: TGTGCCAGTAGTATAGAGGGGGACAGGGGGTTTAGGACGGAGACCCAGTACTTC
abundance: .; d_gene: TRBD1; v_gene: TRBV27; j_gene: TRBJ1-2; CDR3aa: CASSYTRTGVIFGYTF; CDR3nt: TGTGCCAGCAGTTATACACGGACAGGCGTTATTTTTGGCTACACCTTC
abundance: few; d_gene: .; v_gene: TRBV27; j_gene: TRBJ2-5; CDR3aa: CASSVTGTQETQYF; CDR3nt: TGTGCCAGCAGCGTAACAGGGACGCAAGAGACCCAGTACTTC
abundance: .; d_gene: TRBD1; v_gene: TRBV5-1; j_gene: TRBJ1-2; CDR3aa: CASGRQGAMLGYTF; CDR3nt: TGCGCCAGCGGGCGACAGGGGGCTATGTTGGGCTACACCTTC
abundance: few; d_gene: .; v_gene: TRBV7-9; j_gene: TRBJ1-6; CDR3aa: CASSLGGPGGDSPLHF; CDR3nt: TGTGCCAGCAGCTTAGGAGGACCCGGGGGAGACTCACCCCTCCACTTT
abundance: few; d_gene: .; v_gene: TRBV15; j_gene: TRBJ1-5; CDR3aa: CATSRDRRVGNQPQHF; CDR3nt: TGTGCCACCAGCAGAGATAGGAGGGTCGGCAATCAGCCCCAGCATTTT
abundance: few; d_gene: .; v_gene: TRBV7-9; j_gene: TRBJ1-1; CDR3aa: CASTGGWGAPNTEAFF; CDR3nt: TGTGCCAGCACGGGGGGATGGGGGGCCCCGAACACTGAAGCTTTCTTT
abundance: .; d_gene: .; v_gene: TRBV25-1; j_gene: TRBJ2-5; CDR3aa: CASSGSTGQQETQYF; CDR3nt: TGTGCCAGCAGTGGCAGCACAGGGCAACAAGAGACCCAGTACTTC
abundance: few; d_gene: .; v_gene: TRBV6-5; j_gene: TRBJ1-1; CDR3aa: CASSYTLTGNTEAFF; CDR3nt: TGTGCCAGCAGTTACACGCTGACAGGTAACACTGAAGCTTTCTTT
abundance: .; d_gene: .; v_gene: TRBV12-1; j_gene: TRBJ2-1; CDR3aa: CASSLMAPTGLNYNEQFF; CDR3nt: TGTGCCAGCAGCTTGATGGCTCCTACCGGACTAAACTACAATGAGCAGTTCTTC
abundance: .; d_gene: TRBD1; v_gene: TRBV11-3; j_gene: TRBJ2-7; CDR3aa: CASSSGGLGEQYF; CDR3nt: TGTGCCAGCAGCTCAGGGGGTTTAGGCGAGCAGTACTTC
abundance: few; d_gene: .; v_gene: TRBV1; j_gene: TRBJ2-2; CDR3aa: CTSRMALVHTGELFF; CDR3nt: TGCACCAGCAGAATGGCGCTAGTTCATACCGGGGAGCTGTTTTTT
abundance: .; d_gene: .; v_gene: TRBV10-1; j_gene: TRBJ2-7; CDR3aa: CASSESRGGAYEQYF; CDR3nt: TGCGCCAGCAGTGAGTCTAGGGGGGGAGCCTACGAGCAGTACTTC
abundance: .; d_gene: .; v_gene: TRBV7-9; j_gene: TRBJ2-2; CDR3aa: CASSLRSQSVRNTGELFF; CDR3nt: TGTGCCAGCAGCTTACGGAGTCAGTCCGTTCGTAACACCGGGGAGCTGTTTTTT
abundance: .; d_gene: .; v_gene: TRBV7-9; j_gene: TRBJ2-3; CDR3aa: CASVTGRGTDTQYF; CDR3nt: TGTGCCAGCGTAACAGGCAGGGGCACAGATACGCAGTATTTT
abundance: few; d_gene: .; v_gene: TRBV6-5; j_gene: TRBJ1-1; CDR3aa: CASRLALTANTEAFF; CDR3nt: TGTGCCAGCAGGCTGGCTCTGACAGCGAACACTGAAGCTTTCTTT
abundance: .; d_gene: TRBD1; v_gene: TRBV5-6; j_gene: TRBJ1-2; CDR3aa: CASSSFLQGAYYGYTF; CDR3nt: TGTGCCAGCAGCTCTTTTCTACAGGGGGCGTACTATGGCTACACCTTC
abundance: few; d_gene: .; v_gene: TRBV30; j_gene: TRBJ2-7; CDR3aa: CAWSVGDAAAYEQYF; CDR3nt: TGTGCCTGGAGTGTAGGAGACGCTGCGGCCTACGAGCAGTACTTC
abundance: few; d_gene: .; v_gene: TRBV28; j_gene: TRBJ2-7; CDR3aa: CASSFRQGKQYF; CDR3nt: TGTGCCAGCAGTTTTAGGCAGGGGAAGCAGTACTTC